The count of the clone carrying this T cell receptor beta chain is one. What it binds is not known. The source of the sample is a study of cytomegalovirus exposure and HLA in healthy donors. Measured with immunoSEQ multiplex PCR; TCRdb has only the in-frame clones, and not every one. The table includes over 250,000 clones, around 87% detected once. Regarding the study as a whole: Published work reported that the classifier diagnosed cytomegalovirus status with high specificity and sensitivity. Most TCR sequences were seen very rarely across donors, but some public TCRs occurred in many. Subsequent analysis showed first-cohort TCR clusters tending to co-occur in some 120 validation repertoires. Cytomegalovirus association was assigned to approximately 180 TCR beta chains.

CDR3 length equals 15 residues. The sequenced sample consisted of PBMCs. This clonotype was obtained from a woman aged 25-40 years in good health and CMV-seropositive. The chain carries TRBV21-1 and TRBJ2-1. TRBV21-1 is termed a pseudogene. The CDR3 region has the DNA TGTGCCAGCAGCTGGACCGTGGCTCTCTACAATGAGCAGTTCTTC. Translated: CASSWTVALYNEQFF.